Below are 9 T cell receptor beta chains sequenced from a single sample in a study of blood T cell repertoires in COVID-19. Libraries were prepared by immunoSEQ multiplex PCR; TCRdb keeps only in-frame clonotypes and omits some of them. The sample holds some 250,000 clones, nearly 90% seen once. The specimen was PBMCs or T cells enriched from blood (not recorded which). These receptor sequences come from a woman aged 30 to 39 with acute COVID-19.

The CDR3 region has the DNA TGCGCCAGCAGCCAAGACTCGGGGAACTCCTACGAGCAGTACTTC. Translation gives CASSQDSGNSYEQYF. V is TRBV4-3 and J is TRBJ2-7; D might be TRBD2 (5 bases). CDR3 length: 15 amino acids. Germline CDR1 reads LGHNA; CDR2 reads YSLEER. The V end lost 0 bases, the J end lost 0 bases, and 9 bases lay between the germline ends.

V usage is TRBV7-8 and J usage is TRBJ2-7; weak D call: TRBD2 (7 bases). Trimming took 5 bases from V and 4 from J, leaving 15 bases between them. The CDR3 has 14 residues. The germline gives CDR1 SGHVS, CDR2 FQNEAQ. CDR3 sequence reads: CASSHGGAAYEQYF. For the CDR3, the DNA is TGTGCCAGCAGCCATGGGGGGGCAGCGTACGAGCAGTACTTC.

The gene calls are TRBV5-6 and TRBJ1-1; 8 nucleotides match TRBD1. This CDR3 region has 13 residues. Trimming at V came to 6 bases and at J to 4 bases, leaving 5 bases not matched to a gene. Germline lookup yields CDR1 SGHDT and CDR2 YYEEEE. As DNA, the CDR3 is TGTGCCAGCACCTTTACAGGGGGCACTGAAGCTTTCTTT. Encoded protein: CASTFTGGTEAFF.

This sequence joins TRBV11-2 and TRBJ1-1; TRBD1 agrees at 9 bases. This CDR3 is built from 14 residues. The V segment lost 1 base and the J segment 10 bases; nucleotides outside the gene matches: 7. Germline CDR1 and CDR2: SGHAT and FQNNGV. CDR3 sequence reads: CASSLGAQGAGAFF. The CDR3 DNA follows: TGTGCCAGCAGCTTAGGGGCACAGGGGGCGGGAGCTTTCTTT. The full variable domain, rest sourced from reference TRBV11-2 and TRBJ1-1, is EAGVAQSPRYKIIEKRQSVAFWCNPISGHATLYWYQQILGQGPKLLIQFQNNGVVDDSQLPKDRFSAERLKGVDSTLKIQPAKLEDSAVYLCASSLGAQGAGAFFGQGTRLTVV.

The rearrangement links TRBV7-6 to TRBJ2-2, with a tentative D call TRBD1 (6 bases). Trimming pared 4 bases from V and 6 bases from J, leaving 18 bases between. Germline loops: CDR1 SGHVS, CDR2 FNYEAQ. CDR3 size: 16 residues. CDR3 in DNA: TGTGCCAGCAGCTCCGGGTCAGGGGCGCTATCCGGGGAGCTGTTTTTT. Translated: CASSSGSGALSGELFF.

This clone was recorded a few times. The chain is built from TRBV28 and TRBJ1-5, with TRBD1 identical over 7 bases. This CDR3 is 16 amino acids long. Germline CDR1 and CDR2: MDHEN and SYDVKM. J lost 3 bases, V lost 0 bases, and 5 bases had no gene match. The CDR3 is CASSLWPGQINQPQHF. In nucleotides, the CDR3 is TGTGCCAGCAGTTTATGGCCGGGACAGATCAATCAGCCCCAGCATTTT.

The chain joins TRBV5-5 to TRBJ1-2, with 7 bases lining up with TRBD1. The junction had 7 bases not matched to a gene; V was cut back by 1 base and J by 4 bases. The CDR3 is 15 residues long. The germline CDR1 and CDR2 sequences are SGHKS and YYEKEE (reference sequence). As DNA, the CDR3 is TGTGCCAGCAGCTTGAGGGACAGACGATTCTATGGCTACACCTTC. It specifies CASSLRDRRFYGYTF.

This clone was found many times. CDR3 protein: CASRREVNEKLFF. The DNA for the CDR3 is TGCGCCAGCAGACGGGAGGTTAATGAAAAACTGTTTTTT. V usage is TRBV23-1 and J usage is TRBJ1-4, with no clear D. TRBV23-1 is classed as an ORF, of uncertain function. Trimming stripped 6 bases from V and 4 bases from J, with 9 bases between. The CDR3 consists of 13 residues.

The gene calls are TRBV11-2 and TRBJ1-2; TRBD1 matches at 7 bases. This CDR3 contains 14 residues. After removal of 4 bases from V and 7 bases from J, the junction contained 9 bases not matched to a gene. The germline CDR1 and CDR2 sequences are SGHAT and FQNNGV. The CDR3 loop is CASSSPRGNGGYTF. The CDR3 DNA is TGTGCCAGCAGCTCCCCCAGGGGGAATGGTGGCTACACCTTC.